The 8 T cell receptor beta chains below come from one sample, sequenced in a study of blood T cells in healthy people across ages (dated by TCRdb to about 2015). The receptor library was made with 5' RACE. For sequencing, an Illumina HiSeq 2500 was employed. A second PCR of about 7 to 12 cycles was performed with a sample-barcoded 5' primer and a J-beta primer mix. TCRdb trimmed public reads at Q25 via fastp, called clones via MiXCR and kept in-frame beta chains. Entries are consolidated by CDR3 protein sequence, retaining the most common genes and DNA. The sample records 550,000 to 700,000 distinct CDR3 sequences, 25% to 30% of which are singletons. The ten largest clonotypes hold around 18% of the sample. Sequenced material: blood. These receptors originate from a woman between 70 and 85 years old in good health.

This clonotype turned up a few times. The chain uses TRBV7-9 and TRBJ2-3; 8 bases are a match to TRBD1. V lost 5 bases, J lost 2 bases, and 9 bases stayed unmatched. The germline CDR1 and CDR2 sequences are SEHNR and FQNEAQ (reference sequence). The CDR3 runs to 16 residues. In nucleotides, the CDR3 is TGTGCCAGCAGCCCAGCCAGGGGGCGATTCACAGATACGCAGTATTTT. Encoded protein: CASSPARGRFTDTQYF. The full variable domain, its missing parts supplied by reference TRBV7-9 and TRBJ2-3, is DTGVSQNPRHKITKRGQNVTFRCDPISEHNRLYWYRQTLGQGPEFLTYFQNEAQLEKSRLLSDRFSAERPKGSFSTLEIQRTEQGDSAMYLCASSPARGRFTDTQYFGPGTRLTVL.

The rearrangement links TRBV20-1 to TRBJ2-1; D is perhaps TRBD2 (5 bases). The CDR3 contains 17 residues. Trimming pared 1 base from V and 2 bases from J, leaving 18 bases between. Germline-derived CDR1 and CDR2 are DFQATT and SNEGSKA (reference sequence). CDR3 protein: CSARALFSGETYNEQFF. Written as DNA, the CDR3 is TGCAGTGCTAGAGCATTGTTTTCCGGGGAGACCTACAATGAGCAGTTCTTC.

This clonotype was detected only a few times. The chain has TRBV20-1 and TRBJ2-5; 9 bases are a match to TRBD2. Trimming took 6 bases from V and 9 from J; bases not matched to a gene: 11. Germline-derived CDR1 and CDR2 are DFQATT and SNEGSKA (reference sequence). This CDR3 is 13 amino acids long. CDR3 bases: TGCAGTGCGCTGCCAGAAGCGGGGGGCCCCCAGTACTTC. This translates into CSALPEAGGPQYF.

This clonotype was seen more than once but under ten times. This chain joins TRBV20-1 and TRBJ2-5; D is possibly TRBD1 or TRBD2 (5 bases each). This CDR3 region has 12 residues. The V gene's germline CDR1 is DFQATT and CDR2 SNEGSKA (reference sequence). V gave up 4 bases and J gave up 3 bases, with 9 bases separating them. The CDR3 spells CSATGREETQYF. Written as DNA, the CDR3 is TGCAGTGCTACAGGGAGAGAAGAGACCCAGTACTTC.

A word on this clonotype: The junction does not match germline at one end; this may be a read error. The V call is TRBV20-1, the J call TRBJ1-4; D call uncertain. CDR1 and CDR2 from the germline V gene are DFQATT and SNEGSKA (reference sequence). There are 13 residues in the CDR3. CDR3 nucleotides: TGCAGCGCTAGGAACTCTGGGGATGAAAAACTGTTTTTT. It specifies CSARNSGDEKLFF.

V and J are TRBV7-2 and TRBJ2-5; D is uncertain. The last part of the DNA fits TRBJ2-7 better; the J call may be wrong. CDR1 is SGHTA and CDR2 is FQGNSA in the germline V gene. The CDR3 is 15 amino acids. The CDR3 DNA sequence: TGTGCCAGCAGCCAAAGCCCGGCTGGACGGTACGAGCAGTACTTC. Its translation is CASSQSPAGRYEQYF.

This rearrangement joins TRBV27 to TRBJ1-1; D gene uncertain. The CDR3 is 16 amino acids. V was cut by 6 bases and J by 2 bases, with 19 bases left in between. Germline CDR1 MNHEY, CDR2 SMNVEV (reference sequence). CDR3 sequence reads: CASSPLYGGGNTEAFF. The CDR3 DNA follows: TGTGCCAGCAGCCCCCTTTATGGAGGAGGAAACACTGAAGCTTTCTTT.

The genes are TRBV7-9 and TRBJ2-3; possibly TRBD1 for D (6 bases). V shed 3 bases and J shed 3 bases, with 7 bases lying between them. Germline-derived CDR1 and CDR2 are SEHNR and FQNEAQ (reference sequence). This CDR3 has 13 residues. CDR3 DNA sequence: TGTGCCAGCAGCTTCGGACAGACAGATACGCAGTATTTT. Its translation: CASSFGQTDTQYF.